The present T cell receptor (beta chain) was sequenced within a study of beta chain features in type 1 diabetes (dated 2018 in TCRdb). Broadly, across the study: Patients and healthy donors did not differ in mean age, gender distribution, total cell number or subset yield. In the study, TCRB repertoires of sorted circulating CD4+ T cell subsets from recently diagnosed type 1 diabetes patients were compared with those of matched healthy donors. Regulatory and stem cell-like memory subsets were obtained from only 8 patients and roughly eight healthy donors, while naive and central memory subsets were obtained from all 30 or so donors. Across all samples, 107,917,701 sorted cells were examined, and cell number per subset correlated strongly with RNA yield. Findings and caveats that apply to the study as a whole: At VDJ recombination sites, type 1 diabetes patients had fewer insertions and more deleted nucleotides, which implies abnormalities in thymic rearrangement. Because cDNA was sequenced instead of genomic DNA, activated cells with high expression could be over-represented, although the groups did not differ in activation or CD3 levels. Naive, central memory and regulatory TCRB repertoires appeared to be more similar among patients than among healthy donors. Because the HLA sub-analyses included only small numbers of individuals, any influence of HLA type on TCRB rearrangement was left unresolved. PCR may preferentially amplify shorter templates, but because patient and control samples were amplified and corrected together, any resulting skew would affect both groups equally. In all four CD4+ subsets, TCRB CDR3 length was moderately but significantly shorter in type 1 diabetes patients.

V was cut back by 3 bases and J by 2 bases, leaving a gap of 7 bases between them. Reading from cysteine to phenylalanine, the CDR3 counts 13 amino acids. The read is trimmed to its CDR3 DNA, 39 bases read in frame from base 1. From a lookup of the germline V gene, CDR1 and CDR2 are ENHRY and SYGVKD. From each donor, a single peripheral blood sample of approximately 110 mL on average was drawn into heparinised tubes. A BD FACSAria II was used to sort naive, central memory, regulatory and stem cell-like memory CD4+ T cells with a panel that included CD45RO, CCR7, CD25, CD127, CD95 and CD27. Every sorted population had a purity above 98%. Right away, PBMCs were isolated by Lymphoprep density gradient centrifugation and were stained directly, with no culture step. Samples were stained and sorted in pairs, with one healthy donor and one patient per experiment, so that batch effects were minimized. The entire amount of isolated RNA was reverse transcribed using the High Capacity cDNA Reverse Transcription Kit, so the sequenced TCRB transcripts were expressed ones. Deep immunoSEQ sequencing was applied to naive, central memory and regulatory T cell samples, giving an average of roughly 3.3 million total reads per sample. Sorted cells were lysed in RLT buffer, and RNA was extracted using DNase-treated RNeasy Micro or Mini kits according to cell number. To prevent cross-contamination, each cell subset was processed individually, whereas patient and healthy donor samples were processed jointly. The immunoSEQ multiplex PCR was used to amplify TCRB sequences from cDNA, generating 87-bp fragments that spanned the CDR3 region. The amplicons were sequenced using the Illumina HiSeq platform. In the source study's methods: Synthetic template baselines were used to correct PCR bias computationally, reads within Hamming distance 2 were collapsed together, and singletons that could not be merged were discarded. Reads were aligned to IMGT to assign V, D and J genes, CDR3 length, and insertions or deletions at six rearrangement sites. Within each subset, clonotype counts were normalized to the number of sorted cells before true diversity and Gini coefficients were calculated with the tcR R package. The overlap coefficient, calculated on TCRB nucleotide sequences, was used to quantify repertoire sharing. Out-of-frame TCRB sequences from naive cells were analyzed as a proxy for the pre-selection repertoire. In TCRdb, the immuneACCESS table is reduced to in-frame sequences with V and J assigned. These tables do not hold every clone; where another copy was compared, an unresolved V gene accounts for under half, and the others remain unexplained. The DNA gave D and trimming, while V, J and clone size come from that table. The sample table holds about 660,000 clones, of which around 15% were seen once. 0.035% to 0.045% of the sample is in the top ten clones.

The sample holds a few counts of this clone. Its antigen has not been determined. Base qualities are missing; no much larger clone stands one base away. The sequence is built from TRBV10-3 and TRBJ1-2; no D gene call is confident. The sample was naive CD4+ T cells from blood. The sample's cell subset or site label, in plain terms: true naive CD4+ T cells. The clonotype was recovered from a man between 18 and 29 years old with type 1 diabetes. The DNA sequence follows: TGTGCCATCAGTGATGCCGAGAACTATGGCTACACCTTC. It translates to CAISDAENYGYTF.